The 18 T cell receptor beta chains reported below all come from one sample, sequenced in a study of blood T cell repertoires in COVID-19. Only in-frame clones appear in the TCRdb table, and some are missing; sequencing was by immunoSEQ multiplex PCR. The sample consists of 350,000 to 450,000 clones, approximately 91% of them appearing once. The sequencing sample was made of PBMCs or T cells enriched from blood (not recorded which). The receptors were sampled from a woman between 18 and 29 years old who had been exposed to COVID-19.

J is TRBJ1-5 and V is TRBV28, with D possibly TRBD1 on 6 matching bases. CDR3 length: 14 amino acids. Trimming took off 7 bases at V and 3 bases at J, with 13 bases between the two ends. CDR1 MDHEN and CDR2 SYDVKM come from the germline V gene. The CDR3 loop is CASIDRPFNQPQHF. The CDR3 region has the DNA TGTGCCAGCATAGACAGGCCTTTCAATCAGCCCCAGCATTTT.

J is TRBJ1-4 and V is TRBV28; the D is unclear. The germline V gene has CDR1 MDHEN and CDR2 SYDVKM. Trimming removed 7 bases from V and 2 bases from J, with 2 bases in between. CDR3 length: 11 residues. The CDR3: CASTTNEKLFF. As DNA, the CDR3 is TGTGCCAGCACTACTAATGAAAAACTGTTTTTT.

The chain carries TRBV27 and TRBJ2-1, with 12 bases identical to TRBD2. Germline CDR1 reads MNHEY; CDR2 reads SMNVEV (reference sequence). With 5 bases clipped from V and 9 bases from J, the junction kept 14 bases outside the gene matches. This CDR3 spans 17 amino acids. CDR3 nucleotides: TGTGCCAGCAGTATCCGGAATCTAGCGGGAGGGCCGGGTGAGCAGTTCTTC. Translating gives CASSIRNLAGGPGEQFF.

In this sample, this clone turned up a few times. The rearrangement joins TRBV4-3 to TRBJ1-5; D remains unclear. V lost 0 bases, J lost 7 bases, and 16 bases lay in between. This CDR3 is 16 amino acids long. The germline gives CDR1 LGHNA, CDR2 YSLEER. CDR3 residues: CASSQDLGNTHQPQHF. The CDR3 DNA reads as TGCGCCAGCAGCCAAGATCTAGGTAACACGCACCAGCCCCAGCATTTT.

The CDR3 protein is CAISRRDRDKNEQYF. The DNA of the CDR3 is TGTGCCATCAGTCGCCGGGACAGGGATAAGAACGAGCAGTACTTC. The chain has TRBV10-3 and TRBJ2-7, with 9 positions matching TRBD1. Germline CDR1 is ENHRY and CDR2 is SYGVKD. There are 15 residues in the CDR3. J lost 5 bases, V lost 5 bases, and 10 bases had no gene match.

This rearrangement joins TRBV24-1 to TRBJ2-2; 7 nucleotides align to TRBD1. J was trimmed by 5 bases and V by 0 bases; bases with no gene match: 11. Germline V gene lookup returns CDR1 KGHDR and CDR2 SFDVKD. CDR3 length: 18 residues. CDR3 residues: CATSDLPGQPRGTGELFF. The CDR3 coding sequence is TGTGCCACCAGTGATTTGCCGGGACAGCCCCGTGGGACCGGGGAGCTGTTTTTT.

The chain uses TRBV4-1 and TRBJ2-3; 12 positions agree with TRBD2. CDR3 length: 15 amino acids. The germline CDR1 and CDR2 sequences are MGHRA and YSYEKL. V lost 5 bases and J lost 1; bases outside the gene matches: 1. CDR3 in DNA: TGCGCCAGCAGCTGGACTAGCGGGGGCACAGATACGCAGTATTTT. As protein: CASSWTSGGTDTQYF.

This sequence joins TRBV27 and TRBJ1-4; D is perhaps TRBD1 (5 bases). There are 14 residues in the CDR3. The V end was cut by 2 bases, the J end by 7 bases, with 11 bases between. Germline CDR1 reads MNHEY; CDR2 reads SMNVEV (reference sequence). The CDR3 DNA reads TGTGCCAGCAGTTTACAGGCCGGGGGTGAAAAACTGTTTTTT. It translates to CASSLQAGGEKLFF.

The chain employs TRBV13 and TRBJ2-3, with TRBD2 as a possible D gene (5 bases). From germline, CDR1 is PRHDT and CDR2 FYEKMQ (reference sequence). Trimming took off 5 bases at V and 6 bases at J, with 9 bases between the two ends. CDR3 size: 12 residues. This chain's CDR3 is CASSHPGDTQYF. CDR3 nucleotides: TGTGCCAGCAGCCACCCGGGGGATACGCAGTATTTT.

This clone occurred a few times. This sequence joins TRBV18 and TRBJ2-1; 11 bases fit TRBD2. The CDR3 consists of 20 residues. V lost 0 bases, J lost 1 base, and 11 bases stayed unmatched. Germline V CDR1 and CDR2: KGHSH, LQKENI. The CDR3 protein is CASSPPSLLAGAGSYNEQFF. The CDR3 DNA is TGTGCCAGCTCACCACCTAGTCTACTAGCGGGAGCAGGGTCCTACAATGAGCAGTTCTTC.

This chain joins TRBV4-2 and TRBJ2-7; 15 nucleotides line up with TRBD2. V was pared by 0 bases and J by 4 bases, with 4 bases of the junction left unmatched. CDR1 and CDR2 from the germline V gene are LGHNA and YNFKEQ. This CDR3 has 17 amino acids. The CDR3 region is CASSQDHGTSGGYEQYF. Here the CDR3 DNA reads TGTGCCAGCAGCCAAGACCACGGGACTAGCGGGGGGTACGAGCAGTACTTC.

The gene calls are TRBV30 and TRBJ2-7, with D possibly TRBD1 on 5 matching bases. Germline loops: CDR1 GTSNPN, CDR2 SVGIG (reference sequence). This CDR3 has 14 residues. Trimming stripped 3 bases from V and 3 bases from J, with 15 bases between. CDR3 sequence (DNA): TGTGCCTGGAGGGCCGCAGGGCCTCTCTACGAGCAGTACTTC. Encoded protein: CAWRAAGPLYEQYF.

This chain joins TRBV27 and TRBJ2-7; the match to TRBD2 covers 12 bases. Per the germline V gene, CDR1 is MNHEY and CDR2 is SMNVEV (reference sequence). The CDR3 is 14 amino acids. Unmatched junction bases numbered 3, after V lost 7 bases and J lost 2 bases. CDR3 protein: CASKLAGGPYEQYF. CDR3 bases: TGTGCCAGCAAGCTAGCGGGAGGGCCCTACGAGCAGTACTTC.

This sequence joins TRBV9 and TRBJ2-2; 9 bases align to TRBD2. Germline CDR1 is SGDLS and CDR2 is YYNGEE. This CDR3 has 16 amino acids. Losses at the gene ends were 2 bases for V and 2 bases for J; bases not matched to a gene: 4. The CDR3 loop reads CASSVSLAGNTGELFF. The DNA for the CDR3 is TGTGCCAGCAGCGTTAGCCTAGCGGGAAACACCGGGGAGCTGTTTTTT.

V and J are TRBV7-8 and TRBJ2-2, with 14 bases matching TRBD2. After removal of 6 bases from V and 7 bases from J, the junction contained 7 bases not matched to a gene. CDR1 and CDR2 from the germline V gene are SGHVS and FQNEAQ. CDR3 length: 16 residues. For the CDR3, the DNA is TGTGCCAGCAGTCCGACTAGCGGGAGGGCCGGCGGGGAGCTGTTTTTT. The encoded protein is CASSPTSGRAGGELFF.

The rearrangement joins TRBV28 to TRBJ2-7; D remains unclear. The CDR3 runs to 15 residues. Germline V gene data show CDR1 as MDHEN and CDR2 as SYDVKM. V was pared by 5 bases and J by 0 bases, with 14 bases between. The CDR3 sequence: CASSPPSESSYEQYF. The CDR3 bases are TGTGCCAGCAGTCCCCCCTCAGAAAGCTCCTACGAGCAGTACTTC.

V is TRBV5-6 and J is TRBJ2-1; 13 bases line up with TRBD2. V lost 3 bases to trimming and J lost 7 bases; unmatched junction nucleotides: 4. The CDR3 length is 15 residues. The germline gives CDR1 SGHDT, CDR2 YYEEEE. This chain's CDR3 is CASSWGLAGTNEQFF. CDR3 in DNA: TGTGCCAGCAGCTGGGGACTAGCGGGGACTAATGAGCAGTTCTTC.

The chain recombines TRBV19 with TRBJ2-7; D unclear. The CDR3 is 15 residues long. V dropped 1 base and J dropped 1 base, with 11 bases sitting between them. The V gene's germline CDR1 is LNHDA and CDR2 SQIVND (reference sequence). This chain's CDR3 is CASSIVAAPSYEQYF. CDR3 DNA sequence: TGTGCCAGTAGTATAGTCGCGGCTCCTTCCTACGAGCAGTACTTC.